These T cell receptor beta chains were read from a single sample in a study of PD-1 blockade in mismatch repair-deficient tumors. TCRdb's copy holds only in-frame clones and misses some; the assay was immunoSEQ multiplex PCR. The table has some 130,000 clones, about nine tenths seen once. The sample here was peripheral blood, taken approximately 73 weeks after starting pembrolizumab. These receptors originate from an adult with mismatch repair-deficient cancer. Both conserved end residues are trimmed from each CDR3. The order of the fields is V gene, J gene, CDR3 protein.

TRBV19	TRBJ2-5	ASSLKGLPQETQY
TRBV13	TRBJ2-5	ASSLRDRGGETQY
TRBV28	TRBJ2-5	ASSLGTVSGRETQY
TRBV21-1	TRBJ2-7	ASSRDISDEQY
TRBV7-6	TRBJ2-3	ASSSRDRSTDTQY
TRBV18	TRBJ1-2	ASSLRGGLYGYT
TRBV6-1	TRBJ2-1	ASSGKPGLVVDEQF
TRBV6-1	TRBJ1-1	ASRHGQATEAF
TRBV28	TRBJ2-7	ASSPRDRDGEQY
TRBV5-1	TRBJ1-1	ASSLARGSNTEAF
TRBV5-1	TRBJ2-1	ASRLAGLAGGPSGEQF
TRBV13	TRBJ2-3	ASSLGWDHTENTDTQY
TRBV13	TRBJ1-1	ASSWEERGGTEAF
TRBV7-9	TRBJ2-3	ASSLAQTSGGTDTQY
TRBV6-5	TRBJ1-1	ASSWTGDTEAF
TRBV7-6	TRBJ2-3	ASSFSAGRSTDTQY
TRBV28	TRBJ2-1	ASSFLRGHDNEQF
TRBV30	TRBJ1-1	AWSPNPLGQLNTEAF
TRBV5-1	TRBJ1-2	ASSLASGFDGYT
TRBV18	TRBJ2-5	ASSPNPGTSLETQY
TRBV4-3	TRBJ2-7	ASSLGLETTYEQY
TRBV7-8	TRBJ2-1	ASSLGRLNYNEQF
TRBV27	TRBJ2-2	ASSFLAGGPATGELF